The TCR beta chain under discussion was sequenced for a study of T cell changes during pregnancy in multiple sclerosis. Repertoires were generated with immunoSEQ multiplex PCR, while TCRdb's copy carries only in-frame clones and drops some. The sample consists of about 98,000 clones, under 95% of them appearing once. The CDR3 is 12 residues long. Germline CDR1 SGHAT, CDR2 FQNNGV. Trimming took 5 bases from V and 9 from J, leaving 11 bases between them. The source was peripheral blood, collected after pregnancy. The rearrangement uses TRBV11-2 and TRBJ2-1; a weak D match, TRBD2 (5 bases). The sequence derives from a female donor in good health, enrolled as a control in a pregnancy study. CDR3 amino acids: CASSPRLTEQFF. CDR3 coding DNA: TGTGCCAGCAGCCCCAGACTAACTGAGCAGTTCTTC.